This T cell receptor beta chain stems from a study of technical replicates of blood from a handful of donors. Produced via immunoSEQ multiplex PCR; TCRdb's table is partial and in-frame only. The sample contains over 85,000 clones, about 94% of which appear only once. The sequence was obtained from a human donor in good health. The sample was T cells isolated from PBMCs.

Here the CDR3 DNA reads TGTGCCAGCTTTTCGAGGCCAGGGGAGCGGAACACTGAAGCTTTCTTT. Its protein product is CASFSRPGERNTEAFF. The chain carries TRBV2 and TRBJ1-1; possibly TRBD1 for D (6 bases). Per the germline V gene, CDR1 is SNHLY and CDR2 is FYNNEI. The CDR3 spans 16 residues. The V gene lost 8 bases and the J gene lost 1 base, with 20 bases spanning the gap.